This TCR beta chain originates from a study of control samples from healthy donors and cancer patients. Profiled with immunoSEQ multiplex PCR; TCRdb holds only in-frame clones, not every one. The profile shows approximately 100,000 clones, 90% of them singletons. The CDR3 covers 14 residues. V gave up 5 bases and J gave up 11 bases, with 21 bases separating them. The germline V gene encodes CDR1 MNHEY and CDR2 SMNVEV (reference sequence). Sequencing used blood. The receptor was isolated from a human donor in good health. The donor label of this sample is uncertain. V and J are TRBV27 and TRBJ1-1; possible D gene TRBD1, 5 bases. CDR3 nucleotides: TGTGCCAGCAGTGTAGCGCTAACTCAGGGTGTCGCTTTCTTT. The encoded protein is CASSVALTQGVAFF.